This T cell receptor beta chain was observed in a study of T cell repertoires in cytomegalovirus infection. Study at large: It was the public TCR beta signatures that indicated both CMV infection and matching HLA type.

Ten or more counts support this clonotype. The CDR3 length is 13 residues. From germline, CDR1 is SGHTA and CDR2 FQGNSA. V was pared by 4 bases and J by 7 bases, with 11 bases between. TCRdb itself ran the reads through MiXCR, one entry per CDR3 protein. The data contain some 180,000 distinct CDR3 sequences, about a tenth of them seen just once; the ten biggest clones take up roughly 4.8%. The V and J genes are TRBV7-2 and TRBJ2-1; possible D gene TRBD1, 7 bases. The receptor was isolated from a human donor in good health (CMV status not recorded). Some clones in this sample may be carry-over from other donors' samples. What was sequenced was PBMCs. The CDR3 sequence: CASSSTGRNEQFF. The CDR3 nucleotides are TGTGCCAGCAGCTCGACAGGGAGGAATGAGCAGTTCTTC.